The source of this T cell receptor (beta chain) is a study of regulatory T cells in long-lasting Graves disease. Study observations and caveats: Possibly, too few samples lowered accuracy.

Researchers made TCR beta libraries by using iRepertoire HTBI primers and running Arm-PCR on CDR3 regions. TCRdb analysed the multiplex PCR reads with MiXCR anew, one entry per CDR3 protein. Counted here are just over 600,000 distinct CDR3 sequences, roughly 15% occurring once; the ten biggest clones make up around 18%. CDR1 is SGHAT, CDR2 FQNNGV, per germline. The CDR3 contains 16 residues. V shed 2 bases, J shed 7 bases, and the junction held 11 bases outside the gene matches. This clonotype was picked up many times. Its antigen is not identified. Time point given: newly diagnosed GD, antithyroid drugs for less than 3 months. Preparation of the TCR library used RNA extracted from PBMCs. Graves' disease diagnoses followed American Thyroid Association guidelines. This sample also appeared in a second study, on T cells in Graves' hyperthyroidism and ophthalmopathy. That investigation notes: The TCR CDR3 was amplified in a first-round RT-PCR using the HTBI primer set. Blood also showed most of the thyroid clonotypes that were expanded above 0.001.

The chain is built from TRBV11-2 and TRBJ2-5; 9 bases fit TRBD2. This clonotype originated in a woman between 25 and 40 years old with Graves disease. Sample: peripheral blood mononuclear cells (PBMCs), taken at new diagnosis, from a patient treated with antithyroid drugs. CDR3 region: CASSLSRRTSEGTQYF. DNA for the CDR3: TGTGCCAGCAGCTTATCCCGCCGGACTAGCGAAGGGACCCAGTACTTC.